Shown below are 27 T cell receptor beta chains from a single sample sequenced in a study of T cells in tuberculosis. Time point described: new active TB diagnosis, blood taken before or within 7 days of starting treatment. Clones were read by immunoSEQ multiplex PCR, and TCRdb kept only the in-frame ones, dropping some. The sample has around 30,000 clones; 90% to 95% are singletons. The source material was PBMCs, sampled at tuberculosis diagnosis. Receptors were obtained from an adult with tuberculosis.

The chain carries TRBV11-2 and TRBJ2-1, with 12 bases fitting TRBD1. Germline CDR1 reads SGHAT; CDR2 reads FQNNGV. This CDR3 has 14 amino acids. The V and J ends lost 11 bases and 8 bases, in that order; junction bases with no gene match: 10. The DNA for the CDR3 is TGTGCCTCCGGGACAGGGGGCGTTGGGGATGAGCAGTTCTTC. Protein sequence: CASGTGGVGDEQFF.

The J gene is TRBJ2-1, the V gene TRBV11-2, with 8 bases that match TRBD2. The V gene's germline CDR1 is SGHAT and CDR2 FQNNGV. CDR3 length equals 16 residues. Germline trimming cut 1 base from V and 4 bases from J; bases unmatched to any gene: 6. The CDR3 spells CASSLGREGHYNEQFF. The CDR3, as DNA: TGTGCCAGCAGCTTAGGACGGGAGGGCCATTACAATGAGCAGTTCTTC. The variable domain in full, completed from reference TRBV11-2 and TRBJ2-1, reads EAGVAQSPRYKIIEKRQSVAFWCNPISGHATLYWYQQILGQGPKLLIQFQNNGVVDDSQLPKDRFSAERLKGVDSTLKIQPAKLEDSAVYLCASSLGREGHYNEQFFGPGTRLTVL.

This chain uses TRBV4-2 with TRBJ2-5; perhaps TRBD2 as D (5 bases). With 4 bases removed from V and 2 bases from J, the gap between germline ends came to 14 bases. The germline CDR1 and CDR2 sequences are LGHNA and YNFKEQ. The CDR3 contains 15 residues. CDR3 in DNA: TGTGCCAGCAGCCCCGGGGTTGGGTCACAAGAGACCCAGTACTTC. Protein product: CASSPGVGSQETQYF.

The V gene is TRBV5-1, the J gene TRBJ1-1, with D tentatively TRBD1 (5 bases). The CDR3 loop spans 14 amino acids. V lost 5 bases and J 0 bases, leaving 11 bases between the germline ends. Germline V gene data show CDR1 as SGHRS and CDR2 as YFSETQ. CDR3 loop: CASRSDSMNTEAFF. CDR3 sequence (DNA): TGCGCCAGCAGATCCGACAGCATGAACACTGAAGCTTTCTTT.

The genes are TRBV5-4 and TRBJ2-5, with D possibly matching TRBD1 (5 bases). The germline gives CDR1 SGHNT, CDR2 YYREEE (reference sequence). V lost 0 bases and J lost 2, with 8 bases in between. CDR3 size: 14 residues. DNA of the CDR3: TGTGCCAGCAGCTTGGGACAGCTACAAGAGACCCAGTACTTC. Amino acids: CASSLGQLQETQYF.

The chain employs TRBV4-2 and TRBJ1-1; a weak D match, TRBD1 (6 bases). V shed 2 bases and J shed 0 bases, with 10 bases lying between them. CDR3 length: 15 amino acids. Germline CDR1 reads LGHNA; CDR2 reads YNFKEQ. The CDR3 sequence is CASSQTGGLNTEAFF. CDR3 DNA sequence: TGTGCCAGCAGCCAAACGGGGGGCCTGAACACTGAAGCTTTCTTT.

This clone was counted between two and nine times. The rearrangement uses TRBV6-6 and TRBJ2-7; D remains unclear. The CDR3 contains 12 residues. Germline CDR1 reads MNHNY; CDR2 reads SVGAGI (reference sequence). V was clipped by 6 bases and J by 0 bases, with 6 bases between them. The CDR3 sequence is CASRQVSYEQYF. The CDR3 nucleotides are TGTGCCAGCAGGCAGGTCTCCTACGAGCAGTACTTC.

This chain joins TRBV7-9 and TRBJ1-4; D possibly corresponds to TRBD1 (6 bases). From germline, CDR1 is SEHNR and CDR2 FQNEAQ (reference sequence). Trimming shortened V by 3 bases and J by 4 bases, and 12 bases separated the two germline ends. This CDR3 is 15 amino acids long. The chain's CDR3 is CASSLVGQFNEKLFF. The CDR3 nucleotides are TGTGCCAGCAGCTTGGTAGGACAGTTTAATGAAAAACTGTTTTTT.

This clone turned up a few times. The chain employs TRBV27 and TRBJ2-7; TRBD2 might be the D (6 bases). CDR1 and CDR2 from the germline V gene are MNHEY and SMNVEV (reference sequence). This CDR3 has 15 residues. Trimming left V 4 bases short and J 5 bases short, with 18 bases between. The CDR3 loop is CASSSLGAGMHEQYF. The CDR3 nucleotides read TGTGCCAGCAGTTCCCTAGGGGCGGGAATGCACGAGCAGTACTTC.

This chain connects TRBV10-3 to TRBJ1-1; maybe TRBD1 (6 bases). Trimming removed 3 bases at V and 9 bases at J, with 20 bases between. The CDR3 spans 15 residues. Per the germline V gene, CDR1 is ENHRY and CDR2 is SYGVKD. CDR3 sequence: CAISDVTGTTGKAFF. The DNA of the CDR3 is TGTGCCATCAGTGACGTAACCGGGACAACAGGGAAAGCTTTCTTT.

The chain carries TRBV4-1 and TRBJ2-7, with TRBD1 identical over 10 bases. The CDR3 length is 14 residues. With 4 bases clipped from V and 2 bases from J, the junction kept 2 bases outside the gene matches. CDR1 is MGHRA and CDR2 is YSYEKL in the germline V gene. CDR3: CASSPDRGPYEQYF. The CDR3 DNA reads TGCGCCAGCAGCCCCGACAGGGGGCCCTACGAGCAGTACTTC.

This clone came up once. This chain uses TRBV1 with TRBJ2-7; no DNA check was done on the table's D call, TRBD1. TRBV1 is noted as a pseudogene. The CDR3 consists of 16 residues. The CDR3, as DNA: TGCACCAGCAGCCAAGATAGGGCAGGGCCCTCCTACGAGCAGTACTTC. Translated: CTSSQDRAGPSYEQYF.

The chain combines TRBV7-2 with TRBJ2-7; TRBD2 is a possible D gene (6 bases). The V and J ends lost 0 bases and 3 bases respectively, with 9 bases between them. The CDR3 loop spans 14 amino acids. Germline-derived CDR1 and CDR2 are SGHTA and FQGNSA. The CDR3 sequence is CASSLAEGRYEQYF. The DNA for the CDR3 is TGTGCCAGCAGCTTAGCGGAGGGCCGCTACGAGCAGTACTTC. Variable domain in full (rest from reference TRBV7-2 and TRBJ2-7): GAGVSQSPSNKVTEKGKDVELRCDPISGHTALYWYRQSLGQGLEFLIYFQGNSAPDKSGLPSDRFSAERTGGSVSTLTIQRTQQEDSAVYLCASSLAEGRYEQYFGPGTRLTVT.

V usage is TRBV28 and J usage is TRBJ2-1; D is perhaps TRBD2 (7 bases). The germline V gene has CDR1 MDHEN and CDR2 SYDVKM. The length of the CDR3 is 15 residues. V was cut by 6 bases and J by 8 bases, with 20 bases left in between. The CDR3 here is CASRLNPSGGHEQFF. The CDR3 nucleotides are TGTGCCAGCAGACTCAACCCGTCCGGGGGGCATGAGCAGTTCTTC.

The table lists this clone with a count of one. This chain links TRBV7-3 with TRBJ1-1, with D tentatively TRBD1 (5 bases). The V end was cut by 4 bases, the J end by 4 bases, with 10 bases between. CDR1 and CDR2 (germline): SGHTA, FQGTGA. The CDR3 totals 13 residues. The CDR3 coding sequence is TGTGCCAGCAGCTCTGGGGGACTCACTGAAGCTTTCTTT. It yields the protein CASSSGGLTEAFF. The complete variable domain, with remaining parts taken from reference TRBV7-3 and TRBJ1-1, reads GAGVSQTPSNKVTEKGKYVELRCDPISGHTALYWYRQSLGQGPEFLIYFQGTGAADDSGLPNDRFFAVRPEGSVSTLKIQRTERGDSAVYLCASSSGGLTEAFFGQGTRLTVV.

With respect to this clone: Germline is not matched at one junction end, which may reflect a read error. The chain is built from TRBV28 and TRBJ2-1; 10 bases are shared with TRBD2. The CDR3 is 16 residues long. Per the germline V gene, CDR1 is MDHEN and CDR2 is SYDVKM. CDR3 nucleotides: TGTGCCAGCTTTGGGACCGGGACTAGCGCGTACAGTGAGCAGTTCTTC. Amino acid sequence: CASFGTGTSAYSEQFF.

The chain combines TRBV19 with TRBJ2-5, with 9 bases fitting TRBD1. Trimming at V came to 5 bases and at J to 2 bases, leaving 9 bases not matched to a gene. The CDR3 consists of 16 residues. Per germline, CDR1 LNHDA and CDR2 SQIVND (reference sequence). The CDR3 coding sequence is TGTGCCAGTAGTTTTTCACCGGGACAGGGTCAAGAGACCCAGTACTTC. This gives the protein CASSFSPGQGQETQYF. Supplemented by reference TRBV19 and TRBJ2-5, the full variable domain reads DGGITQSPKYLFRKEGQNVTLSCEQNLNHDAMYWYRQDPGQGLRLIYYSQIVNDFQKGDIAEGYSVSREKKESFPLTVTSAQKNPTAFYLCASSFSPGQGQETQYFGPGTRLLVL.

This sequence joins TRBV18 and TRBJ2-7; 9 bases agree with TRBD2. Trimming cost V 6 bases and J 4 bases; bases outside gene matches: 10. Germline V gene sequence: CDR1 KGHSH, CDR2 LQKENI. This CDR3 contains 15 residues. In nucleotides, the CDR3 is TGTGCCAGCTCCCCCAGCGGCGGGAGGGTTTACGAGCAGTACTTC. Its protein product is CASSPSGGRVYEQYF.

The V call is TRBV10-1, the J call TRBJ2-3; TRBD2 agrees at 7 bases. The germline gives CDR1 WNHNN, CDR2 SYGVQD (reference sequence). Trimming at V came to 0 bases and at J to 3 bases, leaving 9 bases not matched to a gene. The CDR3 is 17 amino acids. This CDR3 reads CASSESGGRALTDTQYF. The CDR3 bases are TGCGCCAGCAGTGAGTCCGGAGGGAGGGCCTTAACAGATACGCAGTATTTT.

The chain uses TRBV6-1 and TRBJ1-2; tentatively, D is TRBD1 (6 bases). The CDR3 is 12 amino acids. Trimming pared 4 bases from V and 4 bases from J, leaving 7 bases between. Germline lookup yields CDR1 MNHNS and CDR2 SASEGT. The CDR3 region is CASSGTAYGYTF. The DNA for the CDR3 is TGTGCCAGCAGTGGGACAGCCTATGGCTACACCTTC.

This sequence joins TRBV5-1 and TRBJ2-5, with D possibly matching TRBD2 (5 bases). CDR3 length: 15 residues. The V and J ends lost 0 bases and 5 bases respectively, with 14 bases between them. CDR1 and CDR2 from the germline V gene are SGHRS and YFSETQ. As DNA, the CDR3 is TGCGCCAGCAGCTTGGAGGCGGCGGACTGGGAGACCCAGTACTTC. This gives the protein CASSLEAADWETQYF.

The rearrangement joins TRBV13 to TRBJ2-5, with 8 nucleotides matching TRBD2. J gave up 6 bases and V 4 bases, and 13 bases lay outside the gene matches. CDR3 length: 16 residues. The germline V gene encodes CDR1 PRHDT and CDR2 FYEKMQ (reference sequence). The CDR3 sequence is CASSSRTSTTGQTQYF. For the CDR3, the DNA is TGTGCCAGCAGCTCACGGACTAGCACAACAGGGCAGACCCAGTACTTC.

V gene TRBV30 combines with J gene TRBJ2-1; 10 positions agree with TRBD2. The CDR3 has 14 amino acids. Per the germline V gene, CDR1 is GTSNPN and CDR2 is SVGIG (reference sequence). With 6 bases clipped from V and 4 bases from J, the junction kept 6 bases outside the gene matches. CDR3 sequence: CACLAGGLYNEQFF. The CDR3 DNA is TGTGCCTGTTTAGCGGGAGGACTATACAATGAGCAGTTCTTC.

This clone was counted a single time. The chain carries TRBV10-3 and TRBJ2-7; a weak D match, TRBD2 (6 bases). The CDR3 loop spans 16 amino acids. Germline V gives CDR1 ENHRY, CDR2 SYGVKD. V shed 3 bases and J shed 5 bases, with 20 bases lying between them. The CDR3 is CAISDPGGGYGHEQYF. CDR3 coding DNA: TGTGCCATCAGTGACCCAGGAGGAGGGTATGGTCACGAGCAGTACTTC.

V and J are TRBV9 and TRBJ2-5; TRBD1 aligns across 7 bases. After removal of 3 bases from V and 2 bases from J, the junction contained 7 bases not matched to a gene. Germline-derived CDR1 and CDR2 are SGDLS and YYNGEE. The CDR3 has 15 residues. CDR3 protein: CASSASGTVQETQYF. The CDR3 DNA follows: TGTGCCAGCAGCGCCTCCGGGACAGTACAAGAGACCCAGTACTTC.

The rearrangement joins TRBV27 to TRBJ1-2; D may be TRBD1 (5 bases). The CDR3 totals 15 residues. V shed 6 bases and J shed 6 bases, with 20 bases lying between them. Germline V gives CDR1 MNHEY, CDR2 SMNVEV (reference sequence). The CDR3 DNA reads as TGTGCCAGCAGAGCGGGGCTAACGGCATTTAATGGCTACACCTTC. Translated: CASRAGLTAFNGYTF.

The gene calls are TRBV30 and TRBJ1-6; maybe TRBD1 (5 bases). The CDR3 extends over 15 amino acids. Germline assignment: CDR1 GTSNPN and CDR2 SVGIG (reference sequence). Trimming stripped 2 bases from V and 4 bases from J, with 12 bases between. The CDR3 coding sequence is TGTGCCTGGAGTAACAGACAGTCGTATAATTCACCCCTCCACTTT. Residues: CAWSNRQSYNSPLHF.